Each of the 17 T cell receptor beta chains below was sequenced from the same sample in a study of Ad26.COV2.S vaccination and SARS-CoV-2 variants. Here immunoSEQ multiplex PCR was the method, and the copy in TCRdb shows in-frame clones only, minus some. Of some 480,000 clones listed, around 85% are singletons. Treatment specified: around 19 received Ad26.COV2.S at low or high dose, single or two shots; 5 received placebo; per-sample allocation not given. The study sampled participants on day 63 after the first vaccine or placebo injection. Sequenced material: peripheral blood, taken in a trial of Ad26.COV2.S vaccine versus placebo. All receptors come from a person aged 18 to 65 who received the Ad26.COV2.S COVID-19 vaccine or a placebo.

The chain has TRBV5-1 and TRBJ2-2; no clear D. This CDR3 spans 15 amino acids. V lost 5 bases and J lost 0, with 11 bases in between. Germline CDR1 and CDR2: SGHRS and YFSETQ. Here the CDR3 reads CASRKVQSNTGELFF. CDR3 nucleotides: TGCGCCAGCAGGAAGGTACAATCGAACACCGGGGAGCTGTTTTTT.

The chain has TRBV21-1 and TRBJ2-7; the table's D call TRBD2 went unverified against the DNA. TRBV21-1 represents a pseudogene. This CDR3 is built from 18 residues. The CDR3 region has the DNA TGTGCCAGCAGCAAAGTCGGTCTAGCGGGACAAGTTATCTACGAGCAGTACTTC. Its translation: CASSKVGLAGQVIYEQYF.

The genes are TRBV3-1 (or the pseudogene TRBV3-2) and TRBJ2-2; tentative D call: TRBD1 (6 bases). Germline V gives CDR1 LGHDT, CDR2 YNNKEL (reference sequence). CDR3 length equals 22 residues. V lost 1 base and J 5 bases, leaving 32 bases between the germline ends. The CDR3: CASSQVLREALNLWGLTGELFF. CDR3 DNA sequence: TGTGCCAGCAGCCAAGTATTAAGAGAAGCCCTGAATCTCTGGGGGCTGACCGGGGAGCTGTTTTTT.

The rearrangement uses TRBV10-3 and TRBJ1-5, with D possibly TRBD1 on 5 matching bases. Trimming cost V 5 bases and J 2 bases, with 16 bases left between them. The CDR3 totals 16 residues. Germline V CDR1 and CDR2: ENHRY, SYGVKD. CDR3 in amino acids: CAISKRGTGGNQPQHF. The CDR3, as DNA: TGTGCCATCAGTAAGAGGGGAACCGGTGGCAATCAGCCCCAGCATTTT.

The chain joins TRBV6-2 or TRBV6-3 to TRBJ2-1; D remains unclear. The CDR3 totals 15 residues. Germline-derived CDR1 and CDR2 are MNHEY and SVGEGT. Trimming removed 2 bases at V and 1 base at J, with 9 bases between. The CDR3 loop reads CASSYPPLSYNEQFF. The CDR3 DNA reads as TGTGCCAGCAGTTACCCTCCCCTTTCCTACAATGAGCAGTTCTTC.

The chain uses TRBV7-2 and TRBJ2-2; 8 nucleotides line up with TRBD2. The germline V gene encodes CDR1 SGHTA and CDR2 FQGNSA. After removal of 5 bases from V and 0 bases from J, the junction contained 14 bases not matched to a gene. The CDR3 consists of 19 residues. In nucleotides, the CDR3 is TGTGCCAGCAGCCACGGGGGGGTAAGAGGGAACGCGAACACCGGGGAGCTGTTTTTT. Amino acid sequence: CASSHGGVRGNANTGELFF.

The CDR3 spells CASSLGVGGANEKLFF. CDR3 DNA sequence: TGCGCCAGCAGCTTGGGGGTCGGCGGGGCTAATGAAAAACTGTTTTTT. The chain recombines TRBV5-1 with TRBJ1-4; D is undetermined. With 0 bases removed from V and 3 bases from J, the gap between germline ends came to 12 bases. The germline CDR1 and CDR2 sequences are SGHRS and YFSETQ. The CDR3 spans 16 residues. Full variable domain (outside the CDR3, taken from reference TRBV5-1 and TRBJ1-4): KAGVTQTPRYLIKTRGQQVTLSCSPISGHRSVSWYQQTPGQGLQFLFEYFSETQRNKGNFPGRFSGRQFSNSRSEMNVSTLELGDSALYLCASSLGVGGANEKLFFGSGTQLSVL.

The rearrangement joins TRBV28 to TRBJ1-6; TRBD1 matches at 7 bases. The length of the CDR3 is 15 residues. Germline CDR1 MDHEN, CDR2 SYDVKM. V trimming: 2 bases; J trimming: 8 bases; junction bases outside the gene matches: 6. CDR3 DNA sequence: TGTGCCAGCAGTTTAGCTCAGGGGGAGTATTCACCCCTCCACTTT. As protein: CASSLAQGEYSPLHF.

This clone was picked up one time. The chain recombines TRBV7-6 with TRBJ1-5, with D possibly TRBD1 on 5 matching bases. The CDR3 has 13 amino acids. Trimming took 5 bases from V and 8 from J, leaving 13 bases between them. The germline V gene has CDR1 SGHVS and CDR2 FNYEAQ. The CDR3 sequence is CASSGGVREPQHF. The CDR3 nucleotides read TGTGCCAGCAGCGGGGGGGTTAGGGAGCCCCAGCATTTT. The variable domain in full, completed from reference TRBV7-6 and TRBJ1-5, reads GAGVSQSPRYKVTKRGQDVALRCDPISGHVSLYWYRQALGQGPEFLTYFNYEAQQDKSGLPNDRFSAERPEGSISTLTIQRTEQRDSAMYRCASSGGVREPQHFGDGTRLSIL.

The V call is TRBV30, the J call TRBJ1-4, with 7 bases that match TRBD1. The CDR3 extends over 15 amino acids. Germline CDR1 reads GTSNPN; CDR2 reads SVGIG (reference sequence). V lost 0 bases to trimming and J lost 7 bases; unmatched junction nucleotides: 8. The CDR3 DNA is TGTGCCTGGAGTGTCCCCAGGGGGTACGGTGAAAAACTGTTTTTT. Its protein product is CAWSVPRGYGEKLFF.

This clone is a singleton in its sample. V and J are TRBV24-1 and TRBJ1-3; D unresolved. This CDR3 has 13 residues. Trimming pared 8 bases from V and 0 bases from J, leaving 7 bases between. The germline V gene encodes CDR1 KGHDR and CDR2 SFDVKD. This CDR3 is CATTRNSGNTIYF. CDR3 DNA sequence: TGTGCCACCACGAGAAACTCTGGAAACACCATATATTTT.

The rearrangement uses TRBV5-1 and TRBJ2-2, with TRBD1 as a possible D gene (5 bases). The V end was cut by 4 bases, the J end by 5 bases, with 9 bases between. Germline CDR1 is SGHRS and CDR2 is YFSETQ. CDR3 length equals 13 residues. The chain's CDR3 is CASSTTVTGELFF. In DNA, the CDR3 is TGCGCCAGCAGCACGACAGTGACCGGGGAGCTGTTTTTT.

The chain links TRBV5-1 to TRBJ2-5, with D possibly matching TRBD1 (6 bases). The ends were cut back, 0 bases at V and 4 bases at J, with 16 bases in the middle. The CDR3 has 16 residues. Germline CDR1 is SGHRS and CDR2 is YFSETQ. This CDR3 is CASSLGPGRGGETQYF. The DNA for the CDR3 is TGCGCCAGCAGCTTGGGTCCAGGGAGAGGGGGAGAGACCCAGTACTTC. Full variable domain (remainder filled in from reference TRBV5-1 and TRBJ2-5): KAGVTQTPRYLIKTRGQQVTLSCSPISGHRSVSWYQQTPGQGLQFLFEYFSETQRNKGNFPGRFSGRQFSNSRSEMNVSTLELGDSALYLCASSLGPGRGGETQYFGPGTRLLVL.

V and J are TRBV28 and TRBJ1-2; D not certain. In germline, CDR1 is MDHEN, CDR2 SYDVKM. Trimming left V 6 bases short and J 6 bases short, with 8 bases between. The CDR3 contains 11 residues. In nucleotides, the CDR3 is TGTGCCAGCAGCAGGACTAATGGCTACACCTTC. Protein sequence: CASSRTNGYTF.

The chain recombines TRBV5-1 with TRBJ1-2; D gene ambiguous. V was clipped by 3 bases and J by 8 bases, with 20 bases between them. This CDR3 comprises 15 residues. Germline lookup yields CDR1 SGHRS and CDR2 YFSETQ. CDR3 DNA sequence: TGCGCCAGCAGCTCGTACCGGACGGTCCTGGACGGCTACACCTTC. This sequence encodes CASSSYRTVLDGYTF.

This clone was counted a few times. The CDR3 reads CATSWVLAGADTQYF. The CDR3 DNA reads as TGTGCCACCAGCTGGGTACTAGCGGGAGCAGATACGCAGTATTTT. The chain combines TRBV15 with TRBJ2-3, with 11 bases lining up with TRBD2. Losses at the gene ends were 5 bases for V and 4 bases for J; bases not matched to a gene: 5. The CDR3 is made up of 15 amino acids. Germline V CDR1 and CDR2: LNHNV, YYDKDF (reference sequence).

The genes are TRBV11-2 and TRBJ1-5, with 11 nucleotides matching TRBD1. The junction had 6 bases not matched to a gene; V was cut back by 5 bases and J by 6 bases. Germline assignment: CDR1 SGHAT and CDR2 FQNNGV. The CDR3 spans 15 residues. In nucleotides, the CDR3 is TGTGCCAGCAGCGTGGACAGGGGGCAGGGTCAGCCCCAGCATTTT. Its protein is CASSVDRGQGQPQHF.